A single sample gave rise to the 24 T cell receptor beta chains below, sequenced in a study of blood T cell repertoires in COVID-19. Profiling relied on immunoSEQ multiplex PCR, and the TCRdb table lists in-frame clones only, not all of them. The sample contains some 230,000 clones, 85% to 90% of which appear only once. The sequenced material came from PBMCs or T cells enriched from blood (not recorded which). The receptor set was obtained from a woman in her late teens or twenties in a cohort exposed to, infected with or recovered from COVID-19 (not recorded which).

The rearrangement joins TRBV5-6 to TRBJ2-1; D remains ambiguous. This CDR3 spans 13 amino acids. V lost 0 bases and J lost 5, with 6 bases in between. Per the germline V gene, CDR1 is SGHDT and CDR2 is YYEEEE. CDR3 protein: CASSLATNNEQFF. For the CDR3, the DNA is TGTGCCAGCAGCTTGGCCACAAACAATGAGCAGTTCTTC.

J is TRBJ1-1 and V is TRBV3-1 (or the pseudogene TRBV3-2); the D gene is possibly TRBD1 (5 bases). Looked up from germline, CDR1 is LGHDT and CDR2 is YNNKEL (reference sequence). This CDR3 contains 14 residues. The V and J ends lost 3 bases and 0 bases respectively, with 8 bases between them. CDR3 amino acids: CASSHPTVNTEAFF. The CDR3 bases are TGTGCCAGCAGCCACCCGACAGTGAACACTGAAGCTTTCTTT.

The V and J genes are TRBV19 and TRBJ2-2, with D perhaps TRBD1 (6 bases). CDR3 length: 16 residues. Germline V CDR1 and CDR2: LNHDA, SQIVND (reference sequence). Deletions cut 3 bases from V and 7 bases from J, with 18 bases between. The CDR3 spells CASSMPLRGINGELFF. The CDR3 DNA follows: TGTGCCAGTAGTATGCCCCTCAGGGGCATTAACGGGGAGCTGTTTTTT.

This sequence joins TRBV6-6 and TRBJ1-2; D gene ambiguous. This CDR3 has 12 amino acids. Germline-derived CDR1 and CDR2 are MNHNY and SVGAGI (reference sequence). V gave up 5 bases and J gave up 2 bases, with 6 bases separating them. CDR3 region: CASSTANYGYTF. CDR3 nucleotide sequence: TGTGCCAGCAGTACAGCAAACTATGGCTACACCTTC.

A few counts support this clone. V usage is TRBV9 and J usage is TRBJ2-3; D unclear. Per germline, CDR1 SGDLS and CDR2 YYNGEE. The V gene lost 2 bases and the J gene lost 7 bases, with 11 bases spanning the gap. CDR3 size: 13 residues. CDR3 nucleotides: TGTGCCAGCAGCGTCTCTCCGCGTCATACGCAGTATTTT. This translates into CASSVSPRHTQYF.

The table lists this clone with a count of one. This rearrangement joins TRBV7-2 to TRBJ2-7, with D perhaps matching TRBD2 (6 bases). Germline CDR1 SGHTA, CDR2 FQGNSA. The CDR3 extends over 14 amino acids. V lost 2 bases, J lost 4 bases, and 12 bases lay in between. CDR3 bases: TGTGCCAGCAGCTTATCCGCGGGACCTTACGAGCAGTACTTC. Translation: CASSLSAGPYEQYF.

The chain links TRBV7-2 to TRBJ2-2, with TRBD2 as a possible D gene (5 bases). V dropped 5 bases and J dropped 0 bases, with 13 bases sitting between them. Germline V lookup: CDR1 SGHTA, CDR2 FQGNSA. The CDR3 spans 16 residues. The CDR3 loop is CASSDEGTANTGELFF. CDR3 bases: TGTGCCAGCAGCGACGAGGGAACTGCGAACACCGGGGAGCTGTTTTTT.

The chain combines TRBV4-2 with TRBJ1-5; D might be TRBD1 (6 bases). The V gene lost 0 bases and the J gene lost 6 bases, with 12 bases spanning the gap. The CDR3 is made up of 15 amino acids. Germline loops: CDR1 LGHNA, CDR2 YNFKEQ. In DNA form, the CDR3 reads TGTGCCAGCAGCCAAGATGGACAGTCAAGTCAGCCCCAGCATTTT. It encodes CASSQDGQSSQPQHF.

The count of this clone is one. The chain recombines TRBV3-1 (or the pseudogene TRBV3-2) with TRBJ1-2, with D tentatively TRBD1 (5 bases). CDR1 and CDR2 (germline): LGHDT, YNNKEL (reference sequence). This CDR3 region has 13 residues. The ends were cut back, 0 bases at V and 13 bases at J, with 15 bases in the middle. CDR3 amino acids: CASSQDERRGLTF. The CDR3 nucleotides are TGTGCCAGCAGCCAAGATGAACGGAGGGGCCTCACCTTC.

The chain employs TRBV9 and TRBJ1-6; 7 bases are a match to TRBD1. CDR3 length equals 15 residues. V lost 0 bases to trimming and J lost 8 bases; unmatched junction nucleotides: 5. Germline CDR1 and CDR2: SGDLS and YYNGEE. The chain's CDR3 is CASSVGGTEYSPLHF. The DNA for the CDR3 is TGTGCCAGCAGCGTAGGGGGGACAGAATATTCACCCCTCCACTTT. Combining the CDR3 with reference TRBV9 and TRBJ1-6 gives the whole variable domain DSGVTQTPKHLITATGQRVTLRCSPRSGDLSVYWYQQSLDQGLQFLIQYYNGEERAKGNILERFSAQQFPDLHSELNLSSLELGDSALYFCASSVGGTEYSPLHFGNGTRLTVT.

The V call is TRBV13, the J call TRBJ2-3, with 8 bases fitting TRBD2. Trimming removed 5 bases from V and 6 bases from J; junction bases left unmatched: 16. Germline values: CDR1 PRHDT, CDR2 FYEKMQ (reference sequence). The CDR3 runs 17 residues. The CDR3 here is CASSPWGNGGAVDTQYF. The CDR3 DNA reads TGTGCCAGCAGCCCCTGGGGTAACGGGGGGGCCGTTGATACGCAGTATTTT.

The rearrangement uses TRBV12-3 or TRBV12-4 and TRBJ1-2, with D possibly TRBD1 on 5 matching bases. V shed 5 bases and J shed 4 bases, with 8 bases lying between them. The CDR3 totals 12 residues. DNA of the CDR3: TGTGCCAGCAGTGAGGACACCTATGGCTACACCTTC. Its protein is CASSEDTYGYTF.

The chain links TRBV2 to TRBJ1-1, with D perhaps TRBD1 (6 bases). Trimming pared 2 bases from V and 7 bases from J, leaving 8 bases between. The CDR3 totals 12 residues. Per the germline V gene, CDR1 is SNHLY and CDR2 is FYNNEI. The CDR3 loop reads CASSETGHEAFF. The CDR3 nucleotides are TGTGCCAGCAGTGAAACGGGACATGAAGCTTTCTTT.

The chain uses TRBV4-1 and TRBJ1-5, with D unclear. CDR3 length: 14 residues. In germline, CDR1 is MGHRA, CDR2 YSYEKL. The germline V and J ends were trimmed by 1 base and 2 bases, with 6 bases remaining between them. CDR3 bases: TGCGCCAGCAGCCAAGCGGTTGGCAATCAGCCCCAGCATTTT. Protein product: CASSQAVGNQPQHF.

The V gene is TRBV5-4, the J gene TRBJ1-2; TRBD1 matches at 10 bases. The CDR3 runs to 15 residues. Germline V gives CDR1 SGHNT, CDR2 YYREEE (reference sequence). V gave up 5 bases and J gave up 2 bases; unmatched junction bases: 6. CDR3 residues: CASRAGTGVNYGYTF. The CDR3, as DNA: TGTGCCAGCAGGGCCGGGACAGGGGTGAACTATGGCTACACCTTC.

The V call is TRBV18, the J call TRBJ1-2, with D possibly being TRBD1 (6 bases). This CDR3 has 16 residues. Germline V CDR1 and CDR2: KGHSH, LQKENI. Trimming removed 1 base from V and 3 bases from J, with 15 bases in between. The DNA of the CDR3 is TGTGCCAGCTCACCACAGGGGGATGGAATGGACTATGGCTACACCTTC. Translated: CASSPQGDGMDYGYTF.

The CDR3 region has the DNA TGTGCCAGCAGCTTAGATCCCCTCACAGATACGCAGTATTTT. It encodes CASSLDPLTDTQYF. The chain links TRBV7-9 to TRBJ2-3; the D is unclear. This CDR3 region has 14 residues. CDR1 is SEHNR and CDR2 is FQNEAQ in the germline V gene (reference sequence). V was cut by 1 base and J by 2 bases, with 7 bases left in between.

CDR3 DNA: TGTGCCAGCAGCTTAAGGACAGGGCAAGGCTTTACCTACGAGCAGTACTTC. Encoded protein: CASSLRTGQGFTYEQYF. The genes are TRBV7-9 and TRBJ2-7; 8 bases align to TRBD1. This CDR3 has 17 residues. The germline V gene has CDR1 SEHNR and CDR2 FQNEAQ (reference sequence). V lost 2 bases to trimming and J lost 2 bases; unmatched junction nucleotides: 11. The full variable domain, with the rest looked up from reference TRBV7-9 and TRBJ2-7, is DTGVSQNPRHKITKRGQNVTFRCDPISEHNRLYWYRQTLGQGPEFLTYFQNEAQLEKSRLLSDRFSAERPKGSFSTLEIQRTEQGDSAMYLCASSLRTGQGFTYEQYFGPGTRLTVT.

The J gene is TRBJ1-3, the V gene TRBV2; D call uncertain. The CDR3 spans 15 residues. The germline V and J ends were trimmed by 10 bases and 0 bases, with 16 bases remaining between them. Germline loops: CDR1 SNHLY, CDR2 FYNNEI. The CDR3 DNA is TGTGCCACCTCCTACAGAGACGGCTCTGGAAACACCATATATTTT. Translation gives CATSYRDGSGNTIYF. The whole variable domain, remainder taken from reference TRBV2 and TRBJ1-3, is EPEVTQTPSHQVTQMGQEVILRCVPISNHLYFYWYRQILGQKVEFLVSFYNNEISEKSEIFDDQFSVERPDGSNFTLKIRSTKLEDSAMYFCATSYRDGSGNTIYFGEGSWLTVV.

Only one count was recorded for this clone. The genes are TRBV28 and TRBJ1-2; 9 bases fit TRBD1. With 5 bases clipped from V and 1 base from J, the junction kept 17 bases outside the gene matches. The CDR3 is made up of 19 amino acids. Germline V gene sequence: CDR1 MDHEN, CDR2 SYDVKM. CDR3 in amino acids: CASSPLHGTGQGNNYGYTF. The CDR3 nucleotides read TGTGCCAGCAGTCCACTCCACGGGACAGGGCAGGGAAATAACTATGGCTACACCTTC.

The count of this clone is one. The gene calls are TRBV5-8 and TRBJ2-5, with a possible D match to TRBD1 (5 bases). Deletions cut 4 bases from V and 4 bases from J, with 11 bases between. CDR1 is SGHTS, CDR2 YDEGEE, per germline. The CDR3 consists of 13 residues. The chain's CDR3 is CASSLQGVETQYF. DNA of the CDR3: TGTGCCAGCAGCCTTCAAGGGGTAGAGACCCAGTACTTC.

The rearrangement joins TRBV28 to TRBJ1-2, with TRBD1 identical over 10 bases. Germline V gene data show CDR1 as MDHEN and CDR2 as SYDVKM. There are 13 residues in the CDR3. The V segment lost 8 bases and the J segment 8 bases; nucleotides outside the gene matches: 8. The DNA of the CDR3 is TGTGCCAGCCAAGGGACAGGGGTAGGCGGCTACACCTTC. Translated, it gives CASQGTGVGGYTF.

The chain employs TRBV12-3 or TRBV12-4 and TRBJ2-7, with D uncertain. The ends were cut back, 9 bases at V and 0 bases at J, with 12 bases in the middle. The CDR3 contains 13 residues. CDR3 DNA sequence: TGTGCCAGTACCGACACGACCTCCTACGAGCAGTACTTC. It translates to CASTDTTSYEQYF.

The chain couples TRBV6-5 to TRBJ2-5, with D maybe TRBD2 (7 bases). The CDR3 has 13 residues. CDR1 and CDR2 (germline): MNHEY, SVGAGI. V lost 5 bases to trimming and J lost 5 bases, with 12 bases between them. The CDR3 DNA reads TGTGCCAGCAGTCACAGGGAGGGGGAGACCCAGTACTTC. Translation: CASSHREGETQYF.